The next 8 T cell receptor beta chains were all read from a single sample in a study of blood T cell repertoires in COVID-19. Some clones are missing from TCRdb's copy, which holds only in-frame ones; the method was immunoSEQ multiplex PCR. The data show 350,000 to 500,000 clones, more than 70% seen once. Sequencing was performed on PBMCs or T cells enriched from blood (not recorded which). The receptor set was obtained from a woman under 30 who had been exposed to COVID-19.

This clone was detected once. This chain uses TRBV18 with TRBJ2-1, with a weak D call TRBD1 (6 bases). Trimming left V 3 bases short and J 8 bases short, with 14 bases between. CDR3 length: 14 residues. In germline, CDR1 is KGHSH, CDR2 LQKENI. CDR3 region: CASSPSLQGYEQFF. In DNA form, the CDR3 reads TGTGCCAGCTCACCTTCTTTACAGGGCTATGAGCAGTTCTTC.

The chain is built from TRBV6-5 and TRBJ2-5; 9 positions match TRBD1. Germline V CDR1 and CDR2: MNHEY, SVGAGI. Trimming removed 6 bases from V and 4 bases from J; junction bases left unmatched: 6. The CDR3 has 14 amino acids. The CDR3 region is CASRAGQGRETQYF. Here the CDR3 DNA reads TGTGCCAGCAGAGCGGGACAGGGAAGAGAGACCCAGTACTTC.

CDR3 nucleotide sequence: TGTGCCAGCAGCCAACCCGGACCCAGGGGTCACAATGAGCAGTTCTTC. Protein sequence: CASSQPGPRGHNEQFF. The V call is TRBV14, the J call TRBJ2-1, with D maybe TRBD1 (6 bases). Germline-derived CDR1 and CDR2 are SGHDN and FVKESK. The CDR3 consists of 16 residues. V was shortened by 2 bases and J by 5 bases, with 16 bases between the two germline ends.

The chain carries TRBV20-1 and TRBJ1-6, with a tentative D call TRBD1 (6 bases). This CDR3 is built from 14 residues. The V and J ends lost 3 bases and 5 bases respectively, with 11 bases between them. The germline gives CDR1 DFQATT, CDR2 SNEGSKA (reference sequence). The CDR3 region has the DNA TGCAGTGCTAGTTGGGGGGGCGATAATTCACCCCTCCACTTT. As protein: CSASWGGDNSPLHF.

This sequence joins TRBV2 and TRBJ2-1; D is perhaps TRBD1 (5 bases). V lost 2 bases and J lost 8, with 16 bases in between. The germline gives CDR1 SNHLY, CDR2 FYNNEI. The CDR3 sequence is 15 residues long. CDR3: CASSEYQGGVYEQFF. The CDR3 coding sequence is TGTGCCAGCAGTGAATACCAGGGTGGTGTATATGAGCAGTTCTTC.

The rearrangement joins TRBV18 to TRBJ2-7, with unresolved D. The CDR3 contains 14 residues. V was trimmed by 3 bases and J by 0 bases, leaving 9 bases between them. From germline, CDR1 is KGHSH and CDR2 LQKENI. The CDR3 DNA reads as TGTGCCAGCTCACCTGACTCCCCCTCCTACGAGCAGTACTTC. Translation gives CASSPDSPSYEQYF.

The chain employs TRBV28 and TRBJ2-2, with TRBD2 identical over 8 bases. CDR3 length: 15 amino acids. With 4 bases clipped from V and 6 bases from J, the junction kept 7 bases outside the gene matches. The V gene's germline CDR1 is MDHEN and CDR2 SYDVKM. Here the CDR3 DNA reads TGTGCCAGCAGTTCCAGTAGCGGGATCGCCGGGGAGCTGTTTTTT. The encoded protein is CASSSSSGIAGELFF. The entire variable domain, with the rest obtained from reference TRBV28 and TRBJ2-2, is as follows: DVKVTQSSRYLVKRTGEKVFLECVQDMDHENMFWYRQDPGLGLRLIYFSYDVKMKEKGDIPEGYSVSREKKERFSLILESASTNQTSMYLCASSSSSGIAGELFFGEGSRLTVL.

CDR3: CASSDSGGVYGYTF. The CDR3 coding sequence is TGTGCCAGCAGTGACTCCGGGGGAGTCTATGGCTACACCTTC. This chain uses TRBV6-4 with TRBJ1-2; D possibly corresponds to TRBD1 (5 bases). Trimming stripped 0 bases from V and 4 bases from J, with 9 bases between. The germline CDR1 and CDR2 sequences are MRHNA and SNTAGT. The CDR3 is 14 amino acids.